This T cell receptor (beta chain) was captured by sequencing in a study of blood T cell repertoires in COVID-19. As handled by the study authors: The assay estimated nucleated cells by amplifying reference gene primers. Produced via immunoSEQ multiplex PCR; TCRdb's table is partial and in-frame only. Clone size and the V and J calls come from that table; the DNA yielded D and trimming. This table has 110,000 or so clones, roughly nine tenths appearing once. Trimming took 5 bases from V and 6 from J, leaving 15 bases between them. Looked up from germline, CDR1 is SGHTA and CDR2 is FQGNSA. The CDR3 runs to 14 residues.

The chain combines TRBV7-2 with TRBJ2-3, with D hard to call. The receptor was isolated from a human donor in a cohort sampled during active COVID-19. The specimen was peripheral blood. The CDR3 DNA follows: TGTGCCAGCAGCCGGCAAGCCCTGGAGGATACGCAGTATTTT. It specifies CASSRQALEDTQYF.